Listed below are T cell receptor beta chains from one sample, sequenced in a study of regulatory T cells in long-lasting Graves disease. TCRdb called the multiplex PCR reads again in MiXCR, with one record for every CDR3 protein. The top ten hold approximately 12% of the sample, which has 450,000 to 600,000 distinct CDR3 sequences, about a sixth seen once. These data also featured in a second study, about T cells in Graves' hyperthyroidism and ophthalmopathy.

Sequenced here: peripheral blood mononuclear cells (PBMCs), sampled at new diagnosis, from a patient treated with antithyroid drugs. Receptors originate from a man aged 35 to 55 with Graves disease. CDR3s include the opening cysteine and the closing phenylalanine or tryptophan. D genes are given only for firm matches. Clone sizes are given selectively: once, few, many, or a class where the clone is expanded.

>TRBV24-1|TRBJ2-5|many|.
TGTGCCACCAGTGATTTGACGACCCAGTACTTC
CATSDLTTQYF
>TRBV5-1|TRBJ1-1|many|.
TGCGCCAGCAGCTTGAGCCAGAGCACTGAAGCTTTCTTT
CASSLSQSTEAFF
>TRBV25-1|TRBJ2-1|few|.
TGTGCCGCCACAGGGCGGGGGCGCGGCGATGAGCAGTTCTTC
CAATGRGRGDEQFF
>TRBV2|TRBJ2-3|many|TRBD2
TGTGCCAGCAGGGTGGTTGGGGGCGGGAGGGTACAAGGCACAGATACGCAGTATTTT
CASRVVGGGRVQGTDTQYF
>TRBV9|TRBJ2-1|few|TRBD1
TGTGCCAGCAGCGTCGACAGGGCCCCATACAATGAGCAGTTCTTC
CASSVDRAPYNEQFF
>TRBV2|TRBJ2-3|few|.
TGTGCCAGCAGTGATTGGGCGGGCACAGATACGCAGTATTTT
CASSDWAGTDTQYF
>TRBV5-1|TRBJ1-1|.|TRBD1
TGCGCCAGCAGCAAGGGGGCGGGAATGAACACTGAAGCTTTCTTT
CASSKGAGMNTEAFF
>TRBV25-1|TRBJ1-2|few|.
TGTGCCAGCAGTGTCGGGCGGACTCAAAACTATGGCTACACCTTC
CASSVGRTQNYGYTF
>TRBV12-3/TRBV12-4|TRBJ2-5|.|.
TGTGCCAGCAGTTTAAATGGGAACCAAGGGACCCAGTACTTC
CASSLNGNQGTQYF
>TRBV3-1|TRBJ2-3|many|TRBD2
TGTGCCAGCAGCCAAGATCCAGCGGGAGGGCCGGGAGATACGCAGTATTTT
CASSQDPAGGPGDTQYF
>TRBV6-1|TRBJ2-1|many|TRBD2
TGTGCCAGCAACCGCCCCGGGACTAGCGGGAGGGGCTTAAACAATGAGCAGTTCTTC
CASNRPGTSGRGLNNEQFF
>TRBV2|TRBJ2-7|many|TRBD2
TGTGCCAGCAGTGGGTTAGCGGGAGACCACGAGCAGTACTTC
CASSGLAGDHEQYF
>TRBV10-1|TRBJ2-7|many|.
TGCGCCAGCAGTGCGGGGACCTCGCGCTACGAGCAGTACTTC
CASSAGTSRYEQYF
>TRBV29-1|TRBJ2-1|.|.
TGCAGCGCCGCGCAGAATGAGCAGTTCTTC
CSAAQNEQFF
>TRBV4-1|TRBJ2-1|few|TRBD1
TGCGCCAGCAGCCGCCGGACAGGGGGGGACAATGAGCAGTTCTTC
CASSRRTGGDNEQFF
>TRBV30|TRBJ2-7|many|TRBD2
TGTGCCTGGAGCGGGACTAGCGGGAGGCCAAACCGCTACGAGCAGTACTTC
CAWSGTSGRPNRYEQYF
>TRBV6-1|TRBJ2-2|many|.
TGTGCCAGCTCCGGCACGAACACCGGGGAGCTGTTTTTT
CASSGTNTGELFF
>TRBV7-3|TRBJ2-2|few|.
TGTGCCAGCAGCTTAATGCAGGGCTCGAACACCGGGGAGCTGTTTTTT
CASSLMQGSNTGELFF
>TRBV2|TRBJ2-1|many|.
TGTGCCAGTGGATCTACGAATGAGCAGTTCTTC
CASGSTNEQFF
>TRBV5-1|TRBJ2-7|few|TRBD2
TGCGCCAGCAGCTTGGCCTGGGCTAGCGGGAGGACCTACGAGCAGTACTTC
CASSLAWASGRTYEQYF
>TRBV18|TRBJ2-1|many|.
TGTGCCAGCTCACCAGAGGTCGCTGGATACAATGAGCAGTTCTTC
CASSPEVAGYNEQFF
>TRBV29-1|TRBJ2-2|few|TRBD2
TGCAGCGTCCGACTAGCGGGAGACACCGGGGAGCTGTTTTTT
CSVRLAGDTGELFF
>TRBV13|TRBJ2-1|many|TRBD1
TGTGCCAGCAGCGTTGACAGGGCTGATGAGCAGTTCTTC
CASSVDRADEQFF
>TRBV12-3/TRBV12-4|TRBJ2-2|few|.
TGTGCCAGCAGCGACTGGAACACCGGGGAGCTGTTTTTT
CASSDWNTGELFF
>TRBV18|TRBJ2-1|few|TRBD1
TGTGCCAGCTCACCACGACAGGGGTTTCGGAATGAGCAGTTCTTC
CASSPRQGFRNEQFF
>TRBV5-1|TRBJ1-1|.|.
TGCGCCAGCAGCCGTGGCGACGGGAACACTGAAGCTTTCTTT
CASSRGDGNTEAFF
>TRBV7-9|TRBJ2-2|.|.
TGTGCCAGCAGCCAAGGGACGGTCGACACCGGGGAGCTGTTTTTT
CASSQGTVDTGELFF
>TRBV18|TRBJ1-3|many|.
TGTGCCAGCTCACCAGAAGCCACTGGAAACACCATATATTTT
CASSPEATGNTIYF
>TRBV5-1|TRBJ2-7|many|.
TGCGCCAGCAGTCTTAAAGGGGGCTACGAGCAGTACTTC
CASSLKGGYEQYF
>TRBV10-1|TRBJ2-1|many|.
TGCGCCAGCAGTGAGTTCAGCTCCCCCTACAATGAGCAGTTCTTC
CASSEFSSPYNEQFF
>TRBV7-6|TRBJ2-7|few|.
TGTGCCAGCAGCTTGGCCAGGGAGGCCGAGCAGTACTTC
CASSLAREAEQYF
>TRBV28|TRBJ1-5|many|.
TGTGCCAGCAGTTTGACAGGTCGTCAGCCCCAGCATTTT
CASSLTGRQPQHF
>TRBV9|TRBJ2-5|many|.
TGTGCCAGCAGCGACCTAGGGGCCCAGTACTTC
CASSDLGAQYF
>TRBV11-2|TRBJ2-7|few|.
TGTGCCAGCTCCCCGGGGCCGCTGCAGTACTTC
CASSPGPLQYF
>TRBV15|TRBJ2-6|few|.
TGTGCCACCAGCGGCCAAGGAAAAGGGCCTGGGGCCAACGTCCTGACTTTC
CATSGQGKGPGANVLTF
>TRBV2|TRBJ1-5|many|TRBD1
TGTGCCAGCAGCCCCGGGACAGGAGGGAACCAGCCCCAGCATTTT
CASSPGTGGNQPQHF
>TRBV27|TRBJ2-1|many|.
TGTGCCAGCAGTTTAGGCATCGACAATGAGCAGTTCTTC
CASSLGIDNEQFF
>TRBV2|TRBJ2-7|many|.
TGTGCCAGCACTCCTTCGGCCGGGACACGCTCCTACGAGCAGTACTTC
CASTPSAGTRSYEQYF
>TRBV29-1|TRBJ2-3|few|.
TGCAGCGTGGACAACGGGCACACAGATACGCAGTATTTT
CSVDNGHTDTQYF
>TRBV4-1|TRBJ2-1|.|.
TGCGCCAGCAGCCAAGAAGGTCACAGGCTAGTTGAGCAGTTCTTC
CASSQEGHRLVEQFF
>TRBV7-9|TRBJ2-1|many|TRBD2
TGTGCCAGCAGCTTAGCGCGGGGGGCGATGGAGCAGTTCTTC
CASSLARGAMEQFF
>TRBV2|TRBJ2-1|.|.
TGTGCCAGCAGTCGACCACACAATGAGCAGTTCTTC
CASSRPHNEQFF
>TRBV7-2|TRBJ2-7|many|TRBD2
TGTGCCAGCAGCCTAGCGGGAGTCTTGGTTGGAGAGCAGTACTTC
CASSLAGVLVGEQYF
>TRBV24-1|TRBJ2-5|.|.
.
CATSDFGPGTLETQYF
>TRBV7-9|TRBJ2-5|many|.
TGTGCCAGCAGCAAACCCAGAGCCCAGGGGGAGACCCAGTACTTC
CASSKPRAQGETQYF